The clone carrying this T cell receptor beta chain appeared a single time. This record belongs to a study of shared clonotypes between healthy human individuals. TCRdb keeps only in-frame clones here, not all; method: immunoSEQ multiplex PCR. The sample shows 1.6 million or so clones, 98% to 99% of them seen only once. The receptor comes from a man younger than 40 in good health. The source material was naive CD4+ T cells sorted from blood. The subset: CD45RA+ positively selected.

The CDR3 DNA reads TGTGCCAGTAGTATGGCTGGCAGGGAGGCAGATACGCAGTATTTT. Amino acid sequence: CASSMAGREADTQYF. V usage is TRBV19 and J usage is TRBJ2-3; a possible D gene is TRBD2 (6 bases). CDR1 is LNHDA, CDR2 SQIVND, per germline (reference sequence). Deletions cut 3 bases from V and 4 bases from J, with 14 bases between. The CDR3 is made up of 15 amino acids. Using reference TRBV19 and TRBJ2-3 for the parts outside the CDR3, the full variable domain is DGGITQSPKYLFRKEGQNVTLSCEQNLNHDAMYWYRQDPGQGLRLIYYSQIVNDFQKGDIAEGYSVSREKKESFPLTVTSAQKNPTAFYLCASSMAGREADTQYFGPGTRLTVL.